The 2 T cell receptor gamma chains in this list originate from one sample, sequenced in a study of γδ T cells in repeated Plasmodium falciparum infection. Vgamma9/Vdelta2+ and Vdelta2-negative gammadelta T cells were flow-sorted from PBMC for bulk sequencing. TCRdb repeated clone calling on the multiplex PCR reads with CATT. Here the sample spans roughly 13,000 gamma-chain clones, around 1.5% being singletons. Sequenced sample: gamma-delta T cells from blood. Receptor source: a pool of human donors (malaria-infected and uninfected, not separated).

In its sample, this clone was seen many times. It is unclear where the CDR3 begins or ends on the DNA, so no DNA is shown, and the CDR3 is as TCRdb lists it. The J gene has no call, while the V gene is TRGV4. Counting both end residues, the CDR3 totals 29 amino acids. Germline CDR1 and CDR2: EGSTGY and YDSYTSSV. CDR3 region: CATWFIIRNSLAVEQHLLSQVSIGRIQHF.

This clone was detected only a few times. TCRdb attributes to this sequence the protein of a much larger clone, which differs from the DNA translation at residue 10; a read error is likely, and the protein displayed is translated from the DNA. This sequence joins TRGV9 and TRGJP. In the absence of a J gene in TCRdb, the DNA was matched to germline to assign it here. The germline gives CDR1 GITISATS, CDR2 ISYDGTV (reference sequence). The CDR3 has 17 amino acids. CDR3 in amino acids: CALWEVKQESGKKIKVF. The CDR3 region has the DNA TGTGCCTTGTGGGAGGTAAAACAAGAGTCGGGCAAAAAAATCAAGGTATTT.